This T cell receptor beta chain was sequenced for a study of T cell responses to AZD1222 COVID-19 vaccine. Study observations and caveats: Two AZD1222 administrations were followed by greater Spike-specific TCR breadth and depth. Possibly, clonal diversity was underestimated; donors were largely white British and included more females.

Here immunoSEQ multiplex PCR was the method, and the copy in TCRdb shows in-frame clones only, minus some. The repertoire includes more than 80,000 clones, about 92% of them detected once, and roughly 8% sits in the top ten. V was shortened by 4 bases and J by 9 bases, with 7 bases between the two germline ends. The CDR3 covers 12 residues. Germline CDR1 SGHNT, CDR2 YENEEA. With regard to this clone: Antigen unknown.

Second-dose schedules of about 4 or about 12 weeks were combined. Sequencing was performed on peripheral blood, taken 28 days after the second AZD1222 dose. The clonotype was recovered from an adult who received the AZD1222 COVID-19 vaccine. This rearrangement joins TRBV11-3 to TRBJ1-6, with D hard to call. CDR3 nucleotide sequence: TGTGCCAGCAGCTCCGAGGCTTCACCCCTCCACTTT. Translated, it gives CASSSEASPLHF.